The clone carrying this T cell receptor beta chain was seen once. The target antigen is unknown. Autoimmune disease history or systemic immunosuppression disqualified patients. The data were produced by immunoSEQ multiplex PCR, yet TCRdb's version contains in-frame clones alone and is incomplete. Altogether about 86,000 clones are present, less than 95% being singletons, with the ten largest covering approximately 9.3%. These data originate in a study of OX40 agonist ivuxolimab in advanced cancers. About the research overall: Patients received ivuxolimab, an agonistic anti-OX40 (CD134) antibody. Enrolled patients in dose escalation had cancers that were hepatocellular carcinoma, melanoma, renal cell or head and neck cancer. Whole-study findings and limits: CD8+ T cells were the subset that, on average, had more expanded clones than CD4+.

From germline, CDR1 is MNHEY and CDR2 SMNVEV (reference sequence). This CDR3 contains 11 residues. V was shortened by 4 bases and J by 4 bases, with 3 bases between the two germline ends. The gene calls are TRBV27 and TRBJ2-3; D remains unclear. The sample consisted of CD4+ or CD8+ T cells sorted from blood, taken in a trial of the OX40 agonist ivuxolimab. The source is an adult with an advanced solid tumor such as melanoma, head and neck, liver or kidney cancer. Written as DNA, the CDR3 is TGTGCCAGCAGTTGGGCAGATACGCAGTATTTT. This encodes CASSWADTQYF.